This is a list of T cell receptor beta chains from one sample in a study of patients and donors after allogeneic stem cell transplantation. MiXCR, run by TCRdb on the RT-PCR reads, gives a single entry per CDR3 protein. Here the sample spans about a million distinct CDR3 sequences, more than 15% being singletons. The sample comprised blood, either unsorted or a sorted T cell fraction (not recorded which). These receptors originate from a human donor who was either an allogeneic HSCT recipient or a stem cell or donor lymphocyte infusion donor (not recorded which). It is not recorded whose cells these are; they may come from a transplant donor. CDR3s include the opening cysteine and the closing phenylalanine or tryptophan. The D gene is left open where the match is weak. Size is omitted from some rows. Given values are once, few, many or a class for expanded clones.

d_call: .
clone_size: .
j_call: TRBJ2-5
v_call: TRBV20-1
cdr3_nt: TGCAGTGCTAGAGTCTCAGGGGGGAGGAAAGAGACCCAGTACTTC
cdr3_aa: CSARVSGGRKETQYF

d_call: TRBD1
clone_size: few
j_call: TRBJ1-2
v_call: TRBV12-3/TRBV12-4
cdr3_nt: TGTGCCAGCAACAAAGCAGGGACAGGACCTTCGGTTGGCTACACCTTC
cdr3_aa: CASNKAGTGPSVGYTF

d_call: .
clone_size: .
j_call: TRBJ2-2
v_call: TRBV20-1
cdr3_nt: TGCAGTGCTAGGGCCCCAGGAGGGGAGCTGTTTTTT
cdr3_aa: CSARAPGGELFF

d_call: .
clone_size: .
j_call: TRBJ1-3
v_call: TRBV7-2
cdr3_nt: TGTGCCAGCAGCCGACTCGGGCCGAGCGGAAACACCATATATTTT
cdr3_aa: CASSRLGPSGNTIYF

d_call: .
clone_size: few
j_call: TRBJ2-1
v_call: TRBV30
cdr3_nt: TGTGCCTGGAGTGCTCGGAGGGTTTTC
cdr3_aa: CAWSARRVF

d_call: TRBD2
clone_size: .
j_call: TRBJ2-1
v_call: TRBV7-7
cdr3_nt: TGTGCCAGCGCCGCGGGAGGGCCTGACAATGAGCAGTTCTTC
cdr3_aa: CASAAGGPDNEQFF

d_call: .
clone_size: .
j_call: TRBJ2-5
v_call: TRBV29-1
cdr3_nt: TGCAGCGTGGCCGTAGTACAAGAGACCCAGTACTTC
cdr3_aa: CSVAVVQETQYF

d_call: .
clone_size: few
j_call: TRBJ1-4
v_call: TRBV29-1
cdr3_nt: TGCAGCGCCCAGGCTGATAATGAAAAACTGTTTTTT
cdr3_aa: CSAQADNEKLFF

d_call: .
clone_size: few
j_call: TRBJ2-5
v_call: TRBV11-2
cdr3_nt: TGTGCCAGCAGCTTAGACGGGCCGGAGGAGACCCAGTACTTC
cdr3_aa: CASSLDGPEETQYF

d_call: .
clone_size: few
j_call: TRBJ2-3
v_call: TRBV11-2
cdr3_nt: TGTGCCAGCAGCCCCCGGGACTCCCTAAGGCAGTATTTT
cdr3_aa: CASSPRDSLRQYF

d_call: TRBD2
clone_size: .
j_call: TRBJ2-2
v_call: TRBV11-2
cdr3_nt: TGTGCCAGCAGCCACGGGACTAGCCTGAACACCGGGGAGCTGTTTTTT
cdr3_aa: CASSHGTSLNTGELFF

d_call: .
clone_size: many
j_call: TRBJ1-2
v_call: TRBV4-3
cdr3_nt: TGCGCCAGCAGCCAAGGAGGGGGGTATGGCTACACCTTC
cdr3_aa: CASSQGGGYGYTF

d_call: TRBD2
clone_size: .
j_call: TRBJ2-2
v_call: TRBV2
cdr3_nt: TGTGCCAGCAGTGAAACTAGCGGATACACCGGGGAGCTGTTTTTT
cdr3_aa: CASSETSGYTGELFF

d_call: .
clone_size: .
j_call: TRBJ1-3
v_call: TRBV20-1
cdr3_nt: TGCAGTGCTTCGGGGCATTCTGGAAACACCATATATTTT
cdr3_aa: CSASGHSGNTIYF

d_call: .
clone_size: .
j_call: TRBJ2-5
v_call: TRBV3-1
cdr3_nt: TGTGCCAGCTTGGGCGGGCTCCAAGAGACCCAGTACTTC
cdr3_aa: CASLGGLQETQYF

d_call: TRBD2
clone_size: .
j_call: TRBJ2-1
v_call: TRBV4-2
cdr3_nt: TGTGCCAGCAGCCGAGCTAGCGGGAGAGACAATGAGCAGTTCTTC
cdr3_aa: CASSRASGRDNEQFF

d_call: TRBD1
clone_size: .
j_call: TRBJ1-1
v_call: TRBV6-1
cdr3_nt: TGTGCCAGCAGTGAAGGGGACAGAAAGAACACTGAAGCTTTCTTT
cdr3_aa: CASSEGDRKNTEAFF

d_call: TRBD1
clone_size: few
j_call: TRBJ1-2
v_call: TRBV15
cdr3_nt: TGTGCCACCAGCACCGACAGGGACTATGGCTACACCTTC
cdr3_aa: CATSTDRDYGYTF

d_call: .
clone_size: few
j_call: TRBJ2-6
v_call: TRBV29-1
cdr3_nt: TGCAGCGTTGATGTAGGGGCTGGGGGAAACGTCCTGACTTTC
cdr3_aa: CSVDVGAGGNVLTF

d_call: .
clone_size: .
j_call: TRBJ2-4
v_call: TRBV20-1
cdr3_nt: TGCAGTGCTCTCGGACCGAGTCTAGCCAAAAACATTCAGTACTTC
cdr3_aa: CSALGPSLAKNIQYF

d_call: .
clone_size: few
j_call: TRBJ2-7
v_call: TRBV5-1
cdr3_nt: TGCGCCAGCAGCTTGAGATGGGCCGAAAACGAGCAGTACTTC
cdr3_aa: CASSLRWAENEQYF

d_call: .
clone_size: .
j_call: TRBJ2-1
v_call: TRBV24-1
cdr3_nt: TGTGCCACCGGCGAACCTACAATGGGGCAGTTCTTC
cdr3_aa: CATGEPTMGQFF

d_call: TRBD2
clone_size: .
j_call: TRBJ2-1
v_call: TRBV5-1
cdr3_nt: TGCGCCAGCAGCGGCTCTAGCGGGTACTCCTACAATGAGCAGTTCTTC
cdr3_aa: CASSGSSGYSYNEQFF

d_call: .
clone_size: .
j_call: TRBJ2-3
v_call: TRBV4-3
cdr3_nt: TGCGCCAGCAGCCAAGATATAGGGGGACCCACTCGCACAGATACGCAGTATTTT
cdr3_aa: CASSQDIGGPTRTDTQYF

d_call: .
clone_size: few
j_call: TRBJ1-5
v_call: TRBV6-1
cdr3_nt: TGTGCCAGCTTTGGAGGACGGACAAATCAGCCCCAGCATTTT
cdr3_aa: CASFGGRTNQPQHF

d_call: TRBD1
clone_size: many
j_call: TRBJ2-1
v_call: TRBV20-1
cdr3_nt: TGCAGTGCACCCCCGGGGGACAGGACCTACAATGAGCAGTTCTTC
cdr3_aa: CSAPPGDRTYNEQFF

d_call: TRBD1
clone_size: few
j_call: TRBJ1-5
v_call: TRBV27
cdr3_nt: TGTGCCAGCAGTTTATTGGGACAGAGCAATCAGCCCCAGCATTTT
cdr3_aa: CASSLLGQSNQPQHF

d_call: .
clone_size: .
j_call: TRBJ2-7
v_call: TRBV20-1
cdr3_nt: TGCAGTGCTAGTCGAATTCAGGTCCTCGGGGAGCAGTACTTC
cdr3_aa: CSASRIQVLGEQYF

d_call: TRBD2
clone_size: .
j_call: TRBJ2-2
v_call: TRBV5-1
cdr3_nt: TGCGCCAGCAGCCTCCCCGGGACTAGCGGGGGAACCGGGGAGCTGTTTTTT
cdr3_aa: CASSLPGTSGGTGELFF

d_call: .
clone_size: many
j_call: TRBJ2-7
v_call: TRBV10-3
cdr3_nt: TGTGCCATCAGGGCTAATGGCCTCGGCGAGCAGTACTTC
cdr3_aa: CAIRANGLGEQYF

d_call: .
clone_size: few
j_call: TRBJ2-7
v_call: TRBV6-5
cdr3_nt: TGTGCCAGCAGTTACCAGTCTACATCCTACGAGCAGTACTTC
cdr3_aa: CASSYQSTSYEQYF

d_call: TRBD1
clone_size: .
j_call: TRBJ2-3
v_call: TRBV15
cdr3_nt: TGTGCCACCCGAAGGGACAGAGGTACAGATACGCAGTATTTT
cdr3_aa: CATRRDRGTDTQYF

d_call: .
clone_size: .
j_call: TRBJ2-7
v_call: TRBV5-1
cdr3_nt: TGCGCCAGCCTCCGGGACTCCACCTCCTACGAGCAGTACTTC
cdr3_aa: CASLRDSTSYEQYF

d_call: TRBD1
clone_size: once
j_call: TRBJ2-4
v_call: TRBV10-1
cdr3_nt: TGCGCCAGCAGGGGTATGGACAGGGCGATAGCCAAAAACATTCAGTACTTC
cdr3_aa: CASRGMDRAIAKNIQYF

d_call: .
clone_size: .
j_call: TRBJ2-1
v_call: TRBV24-1
cdr3_nt: TGTGCCACCAGTGATTTAAAGGGGGGGGGTGTGCCCTCCTACAATGAGCAGTTCTTC
cdr3_aa: CATSDLKGGGVPSYNEQFF

d_call: .
clone_size: many
j_call: TRBJ2-7
v_call: TRBV5-1
cdr3_nt: TGCGCCAGCAGAAGGGAGACAGCCAGCTCCTACGAGCAGTACTTC
cdr3_aa: CASRRETASSYEQYF

d_call: .
clone_size: many
j_call: TRBJ2-1
v_call: TRBV12-3/TRBV12-4
cdr3_nt: TGTGCCAGCAGTTTGGCCAGGGATTACAATGAGCAGTTCTTC
cdr3_aa: CASSLARDYNEQFF

d_call: TRBD2
clone_size: .
j_call: TRBJ2-1
v_call: TRBV12-5
cdr3_nt: TGTGCTAGTAATTTGGGACTAGGAGTCTACAATGAGCAGTTCTTC
cdr3_aa: CASNLGLGVYNEQFF

d_call: .
clone_size: few
j_call: TRBJ1-6
v_call: TRBV6-5
cdr3_nt: TGTGCCAGCAGTTACAAGGGTGTTAATTCACCCCTCCACTTT
cdr3_aa: CASSYKGVNSPLHF

d_call: TRBD1
clone_size: .
j_call: TRBJ1-3
v_call: TRBV6-1
cdr3_nt: TGTGCCAGCAGAAGTATGGACAGGGGATCGGGGTATGCTGGAAACACCATATATTTT
cdr3_aa: CASRSMDRGSGYAGNTIYF

d_call: TRBD2
clone_size: few
j_call: TRBJ2-1
v_call: TRBV19
cdr3_nt: TGTGCCAGTAGTAAGCCAGGGAGGGGCGATGAGCAGTTCTTC
cdr3_aa: CASSKPGRGDEQFF

d_call: .
clone_size: .
j_call: TRBJ1-5
v_call: TRBV28
cdr3_nt: TGTGCCAGCAGGATGAGCTATAGCAATCAGCCCCAGCATTTT
cdr3_aa: CASRMSYSNQPQHF

d_call: .
clone_size: few
j_call: TRBJ2-2
v_call: TRBV4-3
cdr3_nt: TGCGCCAGCAGCCAAGTTTTGGGTCAGGGGTCTATGAGGTCCGGGGAGCTGTTTTTT
cdr3_aa: CASSQVLGQGSMRSGELFF

d_call: TRBD1
clone_size: many
j_call: TRBJ2-3
v_call: TRBV9
cdr3_nt: TGTGCCAGCAGCGTAGATACAGGGGGCGTGGATACGCAGTATTTT
cdr3_aa: CASSVDTGGVDTQYF

d_call: .
clone_size: .
j_call: TRBJ2-5
v_call: TRBV7-9
cdr3_nt: TGTGCCAGCAGCTTAGTTGTTCCCTCGCGGGAGACCCAGTACTTC
cdr3_aa: CASSLVVPSRETQYF